The rows below give T cell receptor beta chains drawn from one sample of a study of CD8+CD57+ T cells in acquired aplastic anemia. TCRdb recomputed calls from the reads with MiXCR, one row per CDR3 protein. The repertoire holds around 180,000 distinct CDR3 sequences, 55% to 70% seen once, with over 40% in the top ten. The source material was sorted CD4+, CD8+, or CD8+CD57+ T cells (not recorded which) from PBMCs. These receptor sequences come from a human donor in good health. CDR3s leave out the opening cysteine and the closing phenylalanine or tryptophan. The order of the fields is D gene, J gene, V gene, CDR3 protein. The D gene is left open where the match is weak.

D gene: .
J gene: TRBJ1-1
V gene: TRBV2
CDR3 protein: ASSENREITEAF

D gene: TRBD2
J gene: TRBJ2-5
V gene: TRBV7-9
CDR3 protein: ASSFPGTSEETQY

D gene: .
J gene: TRBJ2-5
V gene: TRBV7-9
CDR3 protein: ASSLTGGAETQY

D gene: .
J gene: TRBJ1-1
V gene: TRBV9
CDR3 protein: ASSVALPEGAF

D gene: .
J gene: TRBJ1-1
V gene: TRBV7-2
CDR3 protein: ASSPMPAF

D gene: TRBD1
J gene: TRBJ2-1
V gene: TRBV19
CDR3 protein: ASSGLTGSGEQF

D gene: .
J gene: TRBJ2-2
V gene: TRBV10-3
CDR3 protein: AISESESWGAGELF

D gene: .
J gene: TRBJ2-1
V gene: TRBV29-1
CDR3 protein: SVVGGIAPRNYNEQF

D gene: .
J gene: TRBJ1-2
V gene: TRBV6-1
CDR3 protein: ASSAPSGGATYGYT

D gene: .
J gene: TRBJ1-1
V gene: TRBV2
CDR3 protein: ASSEFRAGAEAF

D gene: .
J gene: TRBJ1-2
V gene: TRBV20-1
CDR3 protein: SGQLADYGYT

D gene: TRBD2
J gene: TRBJ2-7
V gene: TRBV29-1
CDR3 protein: SVEGLIAGEQY

D gene: .
J gene: TRBJ1-1
V gene: TRBV10-3
CDR3 protein: AIMDRGDTEAF

D gene: .
J gene: TRBJ1-6
V gene: TRBV7-2
CDR3 protein: ASSDRDPNSPLH

D gene: .
J gene: TRBJ2-1
V gene: TRBV7-2
CDR3 protein: ASSLSQRIYNEQF

D gene: .
J gene: TRBJ1-5
V gene: TRBV24-1
CDR3 protein: ATSDFALNDSKRNQPQH

D gene: .
J gene: TRBJ2-7
V gene: TRBV20-1
CDR3 protein: SARDGVYEQY

D gene: TRBD2
J gene: TRBJ2-5
V gene: TRBV2
CDR3 protein: ASRRGGPQEAQY

D gene: TRBD1
J gene: TRBJ2-1
V gene: TRBV7-9
CDR3 protein: ASSIRDRVYNEQF

D gene: TRBD2
J gene: TRBJ2-3
V gene: TRBV2
CDR3 protein: ASSDTSASTDTQY

D gene: TRBD1
J gene: TRBJ2-7
V gene: TRBV2
CDR3 protein: ASSPPGQVLSYEQY

D gene: .
J gene: TRBJ1-1
V gene: TRBV7-9
CDR3 protein: AGEQLHTEAF

D gene: .
J gene: TRBJ2-5
V gene: TRBV24-1
CDR3 protein: ATSDPARQETQY

D gene: TRBD1
J gene: TRBJ1-2
V gene: TRBV9
CDR3 protein: ASSEGQQGAIDYGYT

D gene: TRBD1
J gene: TRBJ1-1
V gene: TRBV7-3
CDR3 protein: ASSSQGATEAF

D gene: .
J gene: TRBJ1-2
V gene: TRBV24-1
CDR3 protein: ATSVRDYNYGYT

D gene: TRBD1
J gene: TRBJ1-2
V gene: TRBV2
CDR3 protein: ASSYSGQGAYGYT

D gene: TRBD2
J gene: TRBJ2-3
V gene: TRBV7-3
CDR3 protein: ASSLMPSGGGVFTDTQY

D gene: TRBD1
J gene: TRBJ2-2
V gene: TRBV2
CDR3 protein: ASTGTGLNGELF

D gene: .
J gene: TRBJ2-5
V gene: TRBV11-3
CDR3 protein: ASSFSVGVQETQY

D gene: TRBD1
J gene: TRBJ2-1
V gene: TRBV12-3/TRBV12-4
CDR3 protein: ASSFDRAYNEQF

D gene: TRBD1
J gene: TRBJ2-2
V gene: TRBV20-1
CDR3 protein: NGTGTAESGELF

D gene: TRBD1
J gene: TRBJ1-2
V gene: TRBV24-1
CDR3 protein: ATSDTTGVGYT

D gene: TRBD1
J gene: TRBJ2-1
V gene: TRBV14
CDR3 protein: ASSDRGFYNERF

D gene: TRBD2
J gene: TRBJ2-7
V gene: TRBV6-1
CDR3 protein: ASGAGGYEQY

D gene: .
J gene: TRBJ2-7
V gene: TRBV7-9
CDR3 protein: ASSLAGNSYEQY

D gene: .
J gene: TRBJ1-6
V gene: TRBV14
CDR3 protein: ASSQQPSPLH

D gene: TRBD1
J gene: TRBJ2-5
V gene: TRBV20-1
CDR3 protein: SAWTGVETQY

D gene: .
J gene: TRBJ1-1
V gene: TRBV2
CDR3 protein: ASSEAVGTEAF

D gene: .
J gene: TRBJ2-5
V gene: TRBV15
CDR3 protein: ATSRELGVETQY

D gene: TRBD1
J gene: TRBJ1-5
V gene: TRBV9
CDR3 protein: ASSPTDRAVNQPQH

D gene: .
J gene: TRBJ1-2
V gene: TRBV4-3
CDR3 protein: ASSQTQGPGYT

D gene: TRBD2
J gene: TRBJ2-1
V gene: TRBV2
CDR3 protein: ASTDRPRTSGMDEQF

D gene: TRBD1
J gene: TRBJ1-1
V gene: TRBV5-6
CDR3 protein: ASSLIQGANTEAF

D gene: .
J gene: TRBJ2-5
V gene: TRBV25-1
CDR3 protein: ASSGEEDQETQY

D gene: .
J gene: TRBJ1-4
V gene: TRBV10-3
CDR3 protein: AIGYPNEKLF

D gene: .
J gene: TRBJ2-5
V gene: TRBV15
CDR3 protein: ATSSHYRQVEETQY

D gene: .
J gene: TRBJ2-5
V gene: TRBV2
CDR3 protein: ASSVLGYEGETQY

D gene: .
J gene: TRBJ1-6
V gene: TRBV9
CDR3 protein: ASSPEINSPLH

D gene: .
J gene: TRBJ2-7
V gene: TRBV7-8
CDR3 protein: ASSAQGSYEQY

D gene: .
J gene: TRBJ2-7
V gene: TRBV6-5
CDR3 protein: ASSSTVEQY

D gene: .
J gene: TRBJ2-1
V gene: TRBV14
CDR3 protein: ASSRLQGDEQF

D gene: TRBD1
J gene: TRBJ2-7
V gene: TRBV2
CDR3 protein: ASSDWTGSYEQY

D gene: TRBD2
J gene: TRBJ2-1
V gene: TRBV25-1
CDR3 protein: ASSDKRLAGDEQF

D gene: TRBD1
J gene: TRBJ2-7
V gene: TRBV6-5
CDR3 protein: ASSYRRGISYEQY

D gene: .
J gene: TRBJ2-5
V gene: TRBV7-7
CDR3 protein: ASSLAPGFSETQY

D gene: TRBD1
J gene: TRBJ2-2
V gene: TRBV20-1
CDR3 protein: SAYGQGRTGELF

D gene: TRBD1
J gene: TRBJ2-2
V gene: TRBV12-3/TRBV12-4
CDR3 protein: ASSLYPGQATGELF

D gene: TRBD1
J gene: TRBJ2-5
V gene: TRBV14
CDR3 protein: ASSKDRGPLYQETQY